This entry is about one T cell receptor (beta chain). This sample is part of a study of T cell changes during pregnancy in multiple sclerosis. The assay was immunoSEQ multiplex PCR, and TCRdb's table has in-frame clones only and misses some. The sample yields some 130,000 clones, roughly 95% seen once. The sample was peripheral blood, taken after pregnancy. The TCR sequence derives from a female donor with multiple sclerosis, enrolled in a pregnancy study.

CDR3 in amino acids: CASSQGGGGLAGRDEQFF. The CDR3 DNA sequence: TGCGCCAGCAGCCAAGGAGGCGGGGGACTAGCGGGAAGAGATGAGCAGTTCTTC. V usage is TRBV4-3 and J usage is TRBJ2-1, with TRBD2 matching over 13 bases. Germline V lookup: CDR1 LGHNA, CDR2 YSLEER. The CDR3 extends over 18 amino acids. The J segment lost 8 bases and the V segment lost 1 base, leaving 11 bases of the junction unmatched.